The sequence of this TCR beta chain was determined in a study of T cell responses to AZD1222 COVID-19 vaccine. Sequencing used immunoSEQ multiplex PCR; TCRdb keeps in-frame clones, though not all of them. The profile covers about 120,000 clones, with about 83% appearing a single time and around 12% taken by the ten largest. V lost 5 bases and J 7 bases, leaving 14 bases between the germline ends. This CDR3 region has 13 residues. The germline V gene encodes CDR1 MDHEN and CDR2 SYDVKM. This clone was seen just once. This sample comprised peripheral blood, obtained on day 0 of AZD1222 vaccination. This clonotype originated in an adult in good health. The V gene is TRBV28, the J gene TRBJ2-5; D is perhaps TRBD2 (6 bases). For the CDR3, the DNA is TGTGCCAGCAGTATGGGGACCGGGGGGACCCAGTACTTC. As protein: CASSMGTGGTQYF.